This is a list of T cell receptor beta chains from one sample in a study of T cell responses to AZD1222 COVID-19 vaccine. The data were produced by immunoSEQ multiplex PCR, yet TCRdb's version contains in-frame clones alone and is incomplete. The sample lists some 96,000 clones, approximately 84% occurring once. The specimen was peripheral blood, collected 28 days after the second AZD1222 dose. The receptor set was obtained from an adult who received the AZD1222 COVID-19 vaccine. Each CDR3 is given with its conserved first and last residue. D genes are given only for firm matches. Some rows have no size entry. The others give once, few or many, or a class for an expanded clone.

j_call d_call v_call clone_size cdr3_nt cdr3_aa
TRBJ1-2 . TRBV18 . TGTGCCAGCTCACTTGCACAGCCCACTTCGAGAGGCTACACCTTC CASSLAQPTSRGYTF
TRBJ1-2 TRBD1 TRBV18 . TGTGCCAGCTCCGACAGGGCGCGCTACACCTTC CASSDRARYTF
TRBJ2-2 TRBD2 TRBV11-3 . TGTGCCAGCAGCACTAGCCGCGGGAGGGCCGGGGAGCTGTTTTTT CASSTSRGRAGELFF
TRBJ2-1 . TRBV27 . TGTGCCAGCAGTTTAGTCGGACTTTACCTCGGGAGTGAGCAGTTCTTC CASSLVGLYLGSEQFF
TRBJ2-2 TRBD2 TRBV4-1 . TGCGCCAGCACCCTGAGCGGGAGGAGGGCCGGGGAGCTGTTTTTT CASTLSGRRAGELFF
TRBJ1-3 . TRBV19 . TGTGCCAGTACCGCCCAGGGGTACGGAAACACCATATATTTT CASTAQGYGNTIYF
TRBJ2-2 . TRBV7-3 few TGTGCCAGCAGCTCCCTATCCGGGGAGCTGTTTTTT CASSSLSGELFF
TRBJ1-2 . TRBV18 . TGTGCCAGCTCGCCCGGGAGCTATGGCTACACCTTC CASSPGSYGYTF
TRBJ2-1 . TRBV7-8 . TGTGCCAGCAGCTTACTAGTACTTGAGCAGTTCTTC CASSLLVLEQFF
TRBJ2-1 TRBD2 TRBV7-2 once TGTGCCAGCAGCTTGGGACTAGCGGGAGGGAATGAGCAGTTCTTC CASSLGLAGGNEQFF
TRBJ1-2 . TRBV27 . TGTGCCAGCAGTTTTGGTAGTTCTAACTATGGCTACACCTTC CASSFGSSNYGYTF
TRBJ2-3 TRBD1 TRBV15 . TGTGCCACCAGCAGTTGGGACAGGGAGGAAGATACGCAGTATTTT CATSSWDREEDTQYF
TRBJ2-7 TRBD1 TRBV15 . TGTGCCACCAGCTTCTACGACCCGGGACAGGGAAACGAGCAGTACTTC CATSFYDPGQGNEQYF
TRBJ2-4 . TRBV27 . TGTGCCAGCAGTTTACGGGCGGGGGCCGGTGACATTCAGTACTTC CASSLRAGAGDIQYF
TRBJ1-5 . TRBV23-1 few TGCGCCAGCGACTACCCCAGAGCGGTACCGGGCCGGGGACAGCCCCAGCATTTT CASDYPRAVPGRGQPQHF